Presented here are 19 T cell receptor beta chains from one specimen sequenced in a study of T cell changes during pregnancy in multiple sclerosis. Sequenced by immunoSEQ multiplex PCR; TCRdb stores in-frame clones only, minus some. This table has 60,000 to 75,000 clones, about 90% appearing once. The sample was peripheral blood, taken after pregnancy. These receptor sequences come from a female donor with multiple sclerosis, enrolled in a pregnancy study.

This chain links TRBV7-9 with TRBJ2-1, with 8 bases fitting TRBD2. CDR3 length: 16 residues. V lost 3 bases, J lost 4 bases, and 8 bases stayed unmatched. Germline V CDR1 and CDR2: SEHNR, FQNEAQ (reference sequence). CDR3 residues: CASSFGGGGRYNEQFF. The CDR3 DNA reads TGTGCCAGCAGCTTCGGTGGTGGCGGGAGGTACAATGAGCAGTTCTTC. The whole variable domain, remainder taken from reference TRBV7-9 and TRBJ2-1, is DTGVSQNPRHKITKRGQNVTFRCDPISEHNRLYWYRQTLGQGPEFLTYFQNEAQLEKSRLLSDRFSAERPKGSFSTLEIQRTEQGDSAMYLCASSFGGGGRYNEQFFGPGTRLTVL.

DNA for the CDR3: TGTGCCAGCAGCTTTGAGGGTTTATCAGGGGAGCTGTTTTTT. Its translation: CASSFEGLSGELFF. V and J are TRBV7-2 and TRBJ2-2; perhaps TRBD2 as D (5 bases). The CDR3 runs to 14 residues. Germline V gives CDR1 SGHTA, CDR2 FQGNSA. With 3 bases removed from V and 8 bases from J, the gap between germline ends came to 13 bases.

The rearrangement joins TRBV7-3 to TRBJ2-7, with D maybe TRBD2 (5 bases). CDR1 is SGHTA, CDR2 FQGTGA, per germline. The V and J ends lost 9 bases and 6 bases respectively, with 18 bases between them. CDR3 length equals 13 residues. The CDR3: CASSFTPAGEQYF. CDR3 coding DNA: TGTGCCAGTAGTTTTACCCCGGCGGGCGAGCAGTACTTC. The full variable domain, completed using reference TRBV7-3 and TRBJ2-7, is GAGVSQTPSNKVTEKGKYVELRCDPISGHTALYWYRQSLGQGPEFLIYFQGTGAADDSGLPNDRFFAVRPEGSVSTLKIQRTERGDSAVYLCASSFTPAGEQYFGPGTRLTVT.

The V and J genes are TRBV28 and TRBJ2-3; 7 bases map to TRBD2. Germline values: CDR1 MDHEN, CDR2 SYDVKM. The CDR3 contains 15 residues. Losses at the gene ends were 7 bases for V and 3 bases for J; bases not matched to a gene: 10. CDR3 DNA: TGTGCCAGCACCTCGGCGGGAGTGGGTACAGATACGCAGTATTTT. Amino acid sequence: CASTSAGVGTDTQYF.

The chain recombines TRBV27 with TRBJ1-5; perhaps TRBD1 as D (5 bases). This CDR3 is 15 amino acids long. Trimming shortened V by 7 bases and J by 1 base, and 14 bases separated the two germline ends. The V gene's germline CDR1 is MNHEY and CDR2 SMNVEV (reference sequence). CDR3 sequence (DNA): TGTGCCAGCATGATCGGGGGATGGAGCAATCAGCCCCAGCATTTT. Its translation: CASMIGGWSNQPQHF.

This clone was counted a single time. This sequence joins TRBV15 and TRBJ2-7; D might be TRBD1 (5 bases). V lost 5 bases and J lost 5, with 10 bases in between. Germline CDR1 LNHNV, CDR2 YYDKDF (reference sequence). CDR3 length: 12 amino acids. DNA for the CDR3: TGTGCCACCAGCTCGACAGACGACGAGCAGTACTTC. Translating gives CATSSTDDEQYF.

This chain connects TRBV23-1 to TRBJ2-3, with 7 bases lining up with TRBD2. TRBV23-1 is an open reading frame, and its role is uncertain. This CDR3 contains 17 residues. The ends lost 0 bases at V and 1 base at J; junction bases unmatched: 7. CDR3 bases: TGCGCCAGCAGTCAATCGGCGGCGGGAGTGGGCACAGATACGCAGTATTTT. This translates into CASSQSAAGVGTDTQYF.

The J gene is TRBJ2-3, the V gene TRBV7-3, with D perhaps TRBD1 (6 bases). Per the germline V gene, CDR1 is SGHTA and CDR2 is FQGTGA. The CDR3 has 14 residues. Trimming pared 5 bases from V and 1 base from J, leaving 10 bases between. The CDR3 is CASSEQGGTDTQYF. DNA for the CDR3: TGTGCCAGCAGCGAACAGGGAGGCACAGATACGCAGTATTTT.

The V gene is TRBV6-1, the J gene TRBJ1-2; 8 bases align to TRBD1. Trimming removed 6 bases from V and 3 bases from J; junction bases left unmatched: 6. This CDR3 has 14 residues. The germline CDR1 and CDR2 sequences are MNHNS and SASEGT. As DNA, the CDR3 is TGTGCCAGCAGCATTCAGGGGGCGGACTATGGCTACACCTTC. Amino acid sequence: CASSIQGADYGYTF.

The V and J genes are TRBV10-2 and TRBJ1-1, with D maybe TRBD1 (5 bases). This CDR3 contains 14 residues. V was pared by 3 bases and J by 5 bases, with 13 bases between. Looked up from germline, CDR1 is WSHSY and CDR2 is SAAADI. The CDR3 spells CASSDGQGGTEAFF. CDR3 bases: TGCGCCAGCAGTGACGGGCAGGGTGGTACTGAAGCTTTCTTT.

The chain recombines TRBV15 with TRBJ2-7, with D perhaps TRBD2 (6 bases). Germline CDR1 reads LNHNV; CDR2 reads YYDKDF (reference sequence). Trimming stripped 0 bases from V and 2 bases from J, with 20 bases between. CDR3 size: 18 residues. The chain's CDR3 is CATSRDLRSGAYTYEQYF. The CDR3 DNA reads as TGTGCCACCAGCAGAGATCTTCGTTCGGGAGCGTATACCTACGAGCAGTACTTC.

The chain carries TRBV19 and TRBJ2-7; 7 bases align to TRBD1. The CDR3 spans 16 residues. Germline CDR1 reads LNHDA; CDR2 reads SQIVND (reference sequence). V gave up 3 bases and J gave up 4 bases; unmatched junction bases: 12. CDR3 sequence: CASSITTGDVGYEQYF. The DNA of the CDR3 is TGTGCCAGTAGTATCACCACAGGGGACGTAGGTTACGAGCAGTACTTC.

This rearrangement joins TRBV5-4 to TRBJ1-1; no reliable D call. The germline CDR1 and CDR2 sequences are SGHNT and YYREEE (reference sequence). The CDR3 totals 16 residues. The V gene lost 2 bases and the J gene lost 3 bases, with 17 bases spanning the gap. CDR3 DNA: TGTGCCAGCAGCTTTGGTCGGGGTGCGATGGACACTGAAGCTTTCTTT. Translation gives CASSFGRGAMDTEAFF.

This clone was recorded once. This CDR3 reads CASSFGQGFADTQYF. The CDR3 DNA reads TGTGCCAGCAGCTTTGGCCAGGGGTTTGCAGATACGCAGTATTTT. This chain links TRBV7-3 with TRBJ2-3; D perhaps matches TRBD1 (6 bases). V was pared by 3 bases and J by 4 bases, with 14 bases between. This CDR3 is 15 amino acids long. Per germline, CDR1 SGHTA and CDR2 FQGTGA.

The chain employs TRBV5-8 and TRBJ2-2; 7 positions agree with TRBD2. Germline assignment: CDR1 SGHTS and CDR2 YDEGEE. There are 16 residues in the CDR3. Trimming removed 4 bases from V and 4 bases from J; junction bases left unmatched: 10. CDR3 in DNA: TGTGCCAGCAGCGGACTAGTCGGGATAGGCACCGGGGAGCTGTTTTTT. Translated, it gives CASSGLVGIGTGELFF.

This clone appeared a single time. J is TRBJ2-3 and V is TRBV23-1; TRBD1 agrees at 8 bases. TRBV23-1 is identified as an open reading frame with a role that is uncertain. The ends lost 2 bases at V and 3 bases at J; junction bases unmatched: 7. The CDR3 loop spans 16 amino acids. The CDR3 DNA reads as TGCGCCAGCAGTCAAGTCCCGGGACAGGTGACAGATACGCAGTATTTT. Protein product: CASSQVPGQVTDTQYF.

The chain is built from TRBV29-1 and TRBJ2-7; TRBD1 matches at 8 bases. CDR3 length equals 13 residues. The V gene's germline CDR1 is SQVTM and CDR2 ANQGSEA. Losses at the gene ends were 6 bases for V and 2 bases for J; bases not matched to a gene: 6. CDR3 bases: TGCAGCGTCGGGACAGGAACAACCTACGAGCAGTACTTC. The encoded protein is CSVGTGTTYEQYF.

The rearrangement links TRBV2 to TRBJ1-1; D might be TRBD1 (5 bases). Germline lookup yields CDR1 SNHLY and CDR2 FYNNEI. The CDR3 runs to 15 residues. Trimming left V 1 base short and J 2 bases short, with 11 bases between. The CDR3: CASSEGRGVNTEAFF. Written as DNA, the CDR3 is TGTGCCAGCAGTGAAGGGAGGGGAGTCAACACTGAAGCTTTCTTT.

The chain couples TRBV6-1 to TRBJ2-2; the match to TRBD2 covers 7 bases. CDR3 length: 14 residues. CDR1 and CDR2 (germline): MNHNS, SASEGT. J gave up 5 bases and V 4 bases, and 4 bases lay outside the gene matches. The CDR3 bases are TGTGCCAGCAGTGTACTAGCGTTGACCGGGGAGCTGTTTTTT. Amino acid sequence: CASSVLALTGELFF.